The 27 T cell receptor beta chains in this list originate from one sample, sequenced in a study of cytomegalovirus exposure and HLA in healthy donors. Primers included in the PCR were 60 Vbeta and 13 Jbeta primers. Libraries were prepared by immunoSEQ multiplex PCR; TCRdb keeps only in-frame clonotypes and omits some of them. This sample has 130,000 to 150,000 clones; about 75% occur once, and the top ten carry roughly 0.7%. The sequenced sample consisted of PBMCs. Source of these receptors: a male donor in good health and CMV-seronegative.

The rearrangement joins TRBV5-5 to TRBJ2-7, with D tentatively TRBD2 (6 bases). Trimming left V 1 base short and J 1 base short, with 15 bases between. Germline values: CDR1 SGHKS, CDR2 YYEKEE (reference sequence). The CDR3 runs 16 residues. CDR3 region: CASSLSGDGPSYEQYF. The CDR3 DNA reads TGTGCCAGCAGCTTGTCGGGGGACGGACCATCCTACGAGCAGTACTTC.

The chain uses TRBV15 and TRBJ2-2; D remains ambiguous. Germline CDR1 and CDR2: LNHNV and YYDKDF (reference sequence). The CDR3 sequence is 14 residues long. V was shortened by 0 bases and J by 5 bases, with 7 bases between the two germline ends. In DNA, the CDR3 is TGTGCCACCAGCAGAGATCTAAGTACCGGGGAGCTGTTTTTT. Translating gives CATSRDLSTGELFF.

CDR3 sequence: CASSLSGGPGTEAFF. DNA for the CDR3: TGTGCCAGCAGTTTATCGGGGGGGCCAGGGACTGAAGCTTTCTTT. The V and J genes are TRBV27 and TRBJ1-1, with D possibly TRBD1 on 6 matching bases. Germline CDR1 MNHEY, CDR2 SMNVEV (reference sequence). CDR3 length: 15 amino acids. Deletions cut 0 bases from V and 5 bases from J, with 13 bases between.

J is TRBJ1-4 and V is TRBV29-1; D gene uncertain. The germline gives CDR1 SQVTM, CDR2 ANQGSEA. Deletions cut 1 base from V and 7 bases from J, with 10 bases between. The CDR3 is made up of 13 amino acids. The CDR3 loop is CSVEVNPGEKLFF. CDR3 coding DNA: TGCAGCGTTGAAGTTAATCCCGGTGAAAAACTGTTTTTT.

For this clone: Other DNA sequences in this specimen translate into the identical CDR3. The chain joins TRBV6-1 to TRBJ2-5, with 12 bases identical to TRBD2. The CDR3 is 15 amino acids. Germline loops: CDR1 MNHNS, CDR2 SASEGT. V was pared by 2 bases and J by 2 bases, with 0 bases of the junction left unmatched. The CDR3 reads CASSELAGGQETQYF. CDR3 coding DNA: TGTGCCAGCAGTGAACTAGCGGGAGGGCAAGAGACCCAGTACTTC.

Remarks on this clone: Other DNA sequences in this sample translate to the same CDR3. V is TRBV27 and J is TRBJ1-5; D is unresolved. Germline lookup yields CDR1 MNHEY and CDR2 SMNVEV (reference sequence). The CDR3 covers 14 residues. Deletions cut 5 bases from V and 3 bases from J, with 11 bases between. The CDR3 loop reads CASSRAGYNQPQHF. CDR3 in DNA: TGTGCCAGCAGTCGGGCGGGGTACAATCAGCCCCAGCATTTT.

This clone was detected once. The rearrangement links TRBV5-1 to TRBJ2-5; 7 bases fit TRBD2. The last part of the DNA fits TRBJ2-7 better; the J call may be wrong. CDR1 and CDR2 from the germline V gene are SGHRS and YFSETQ. The CDR3 sequence is 15 residues long. The CDR3 protein is CASSLGSGETYEQYF. The CDR3, as DNA: TGCGCCAGCAGCTTGGGAAGCGGGGAGACCTACGAGCAGTACTTC.

The chain carries TRBV6-5 and TRBJ1-4; D remains ambiguous. V was shortened by 2 bases and J by 4 bases, with 8 bases between the two germline ends. The CDR3 extends over 14 amino acids. Germline V gene sequence: CDR1 MNHEY, CDR2 SVGAGI. CDR3 bases: TGTGCCAGCAGTTACGACGGCGGTAATGAAAAACTGTTTTTT. Its protein product is CASSYDGGNEKLFF.

The chain joins TRBV7-3 to TRBJ2-1; TRBD2 agrees at 16 bases. V lost 5 bases to trimming and J lost 4 bases; unmatched junction nucleotides: 14. CDR3 length: 20 amino acids. Per the germline V gene, CDR1 is SGHTA and CDR2 is FQGTGA. CDR3 amino acids: CASSRIGTSGRAGFYNEQFF. The CDR3 DNA reads TGTGCCAGCAGCCGTATCGGGACTAGCGGGAGGGCCGGATTTTACAATGAGCAGTTCTTC. The entire variable domain, with the rest obtained from reference TRBV7-3 and TRBJ2-1, is as follows: GAGVSQTPSNKVTEKGKYVELRCDPISGHTALYWYRQSLGQGPEFLIYFQGTGAADDSGLPNDRFFAVRPEGSVSTLKIQRTERGDSAVYLCASSRIGTSGRAGFYNEQFFGPGTRLTVL.

The V gene is TRBV5-1, the J gene TRBJ2-5, with TRBD1 identical over 9 bases. The DNA end is more similar to TRBJ2-7, so the J call may be wrong. Germline V gives CDR1 SGHRS, CDR2 YFSETQ. The CDR3 spans 15 residues. In DNA, the CDR3 is TGCGCCAGCAGCTTGAGCGGGACAGGGACCTACGAGCAGTACTTC. Protein: CASSLSGTGTYEQYF.

The chain is built from TRBV19 and TRBJ2-3, with 12 positions matching TRBD2. Germline V gene lookup returns CDR1 LNHDA and CDR2 SQIVND (reference sequence). The CDR3 has 16 residues. The trim removed 6 bases at V and 2 bases at J, leaving 6 bases unmatched. In nucleotides, the CDR3 is TGTGCCAGTAGCCAACTAGCGGGGGGTATCACAGATACGCAGTATTTT. It yields the protein CASSQLAGGITDTQYF.

The gene calls are TRBV6-1 and TRBJ1-1; the match to TRBD1 covers 8 bases. After removal of 7 bases from V and 7 bases from J, the junction contained 5 bases not matched to a gene. This CDR3 is built from 12 residues. The germline CDR1 and CDR2 sequences are MNHNS and SASEGT. CDR3 protein: CASILQGGEAFF. For the CDR3, the DNA is TGTGCCAGCATTTTACAGGGGGGTGAAGCTTTCTTT.

V gene TRBV5-6 combines with J gene TRBJ1-1; maybe TRBD1 (6 bases). Trimming shortened V by 6 bases and J by 1 base, and 13 bases separated the two germline ends. The CDR3 spans 14 residues. Germline V gene lookup returns CDR1 SGHDT and CDR2 YYEEEE. CDR3 sequence reads: CASTYGTSNTEAFF. Here the CDR3 DNA reads TGTGCCAGCACTTACGGGACATCGAACACTGAAGCTTTCTTT.

The chain has TRBV7-9 and TRBJ1-1; 9 bases fit TRBD1. Losses at the gene ends were 0 bases for V and 5 bases for J; bases not matched to a gene: 4. Germline values: CDR1 SEHNR, CDR2 FQNEAQ (reference sequence). This CDR3 has 15 residues. The CDR3 DNA reads as TGTGCCAGCAGCTTAGCCGACAGGGGGTGGACTGAAGCTTTCTTT. Translation: CASSLADRGWTEAFF.

This rearrangement joins TRBV6-5 to TRBJ1-2, with 7 bases lining up with TRBD1. The V segment lost 6 bases and the J segment 3 bases; nucleotides outside the gene matches: 10. Germline V gene lookup returns CDR1 MNHEY and CDR2 SVGAGI. The CDR3 has 15 amino acids. The CDR3 protein is CASRGPGQRHYGYTF. The DNA for the CDR3 is TGTGCCAGCAGGGGTCCGGGACAGAGACACTATGGCTACACCTTC.

The chain recombines TRBV7-8 with TRBJ1-1; TRBD1 agrees at 8 bases. The germline V gene has CDR1 SGHVS and CDR2 FQNEAQ. The CDR3 spans 17 residues. The ends lost 5 bases at V and 0 bases at J; junction bases unmatched: 11. The CDR3 sequence: CASSRLGQELMNTEAFF. CDR3 DNA: TGTGCCAGCAGCCGACTGGGACAGGAACTAATGAACACTGAAGCTTTCTTT. The full variable domain, with the rest looked up from reference TRBV7-8 and TRBJ1-1, is GAGVSQSPRYKVAKRGQDVALRCDPISGHVSLFWYQQALGQGPEFLTYFQNEAQLDKSGLPSDRFFAERPEGSVSTLKIQRTQQEDSAVYLCASSRLGQELMNTEAFFGQGTRLTVV.

The J gene is TRBJ2-7, the V gene TRBV29-1, with TRBD1 identical over 7 bases. Germline V gene data show CDR1 as SQVTM and CDR2 as ANQGSEA. This CDR3 has 13 residues. Unmatched junction bases numbered 9, after V lost 4 bases and J lost 6 bases. The CDR3 region is CSVVSDREGEQYF. CDR3 sequence (DNA): TGCAGCGTTGTAAGCGACAGGGAAGGCGAGCAGTACTTC.

The rearrangement links TRBV5-1 to TRBJ2-5, with 8 bases matching TRBD1. Germline CDR1 is SGHRS and CDR2 is YFSETQ. This CDR3 has 16 amino acids. V lost 3 bases to trimming and J lost 4 bases; unmatched junction nucleotides: 11. CDR3 DNA: TGCGCCAGCAGCTCCTCAGGGGGCTCGGGAAGAGAGACCCAGTACTTC. This encodes CASSSSGGSGRETQYF. The full variable domain, rest sourced from reference TRBV5-1 and TRBJ2-5, is KAGVTQTPRYLIKTRGQQVTLSCSPISGHRSVSWYQQTPGQGLQFLFEYFSETQRNKGNFPGRFSGRQFSNSRSEMNVSTLELGDSALYLCASSSSGGSGRETQYFGPGTRLLVL.

The chain employs TRBV5-4 and TRBJ1-1; D perhaps matches TRBD1 (5 bases). The V gene lost 0 bases and the J gene lost 1 base, with 7 bases spanning the gap. Germline CDR1 is SGHNT and CDR2 is YYREEE (reference sequence). This CDR3 is built from 14 residues. The chain's CDR3 is CASSLGQTNTEAFF. CDR3 in DNA: TGTGCCAGCAGCTTGGGACAGACGAACACTGAAGCTTTCTTT.

V and J are TRBV5-4 and TRBJ2-1, with 7 bases lining up with TRBD2. The CDR3 contains 17 residues. The junction had 7 bases not matched to a gene; V was cut back by 0 bases and J by 1 base. The germline V gene has CDR1 SGHNT and CDR2 YYREEE (reference sequence). For the CDR3, the DNA is TGTGCCAGCAGCTTGGAGGGTAGCGGGCCTTCCTACAATGAGCAGTTCTTC. This sequence encodes CASSLEGSGPSYNEQFF.

The chain uses TRBV7-9 and TRBJ1-4, with D possibly matching TRBD1 (6 bases). The V end lost 5 bases, the J end lost 7 bases, and 11 bases lay between the germline ends. Germline V CDR1 and CDR2: SEHNR, FQNEAQ (reference sequence). The CDR3 is 13 amino acids. This CDR3 is CASSQGRSEKLFF. DNA of the CDR3: TGTGCCAGCAGCCAGGGGCGTAGTGAAAAACTGTTTTTT.

The J gene is TRBJ2-3, the V gene TRBV7-9; 9 nucleotides line up with TRBD1. Germline-derived CDR1 and CDR2 are SEHNR and FQNEAQ (reference sequence). The CDR3 loop spans 16 amino acids. The trim removed 3 bases at V and 1 base at J, leaving 5 bases unmatched. The CDR3 DNA follows: TGTGCCAGCAGCTTTCCCGGGACAGGGCGCACAGATACGCAGTATTTT. Translating it yields CASSFPGTGRTDTQYF. The full variable domain, rest sourced from reference TRBV7-9 and TRBJ2-3, is DTGVSQNPRHKITKRGQNVTFRCDPISEHNRLYWYRQTLGQGPEFLTYFQNEAQLEKSRLLSDRFSAERPKGSFSTLEIQRTEQGDSAMYLCASSFPGTGRTDTQYFGPGTRLTVL.

The rearrangement links TRBV5-4 to TRBJ2-5, with a possible D match to TRBD2 (6 bases). CDR3 length: 15 amino acids. The germline CDR1 and CDR2 sequences are SGHNT and YYREEE (reference sequence). V lost 5 bases and J lost 4, with 18 bases in between. The CDR3 spells CASRNGGAGSETQYF. The DNA for the CDR3 is TGTGCCAGCAGAAATGGAGGGGCAGGGTCAGAGACCCAGTACTTC. Supplemented by reference TRBV5-4 and TRBJ2-5, the full variable domain reads ETGVTQSPTHLIKTRGQQVTLRCSSQSGHNTVSWYQQALGQGPQFIFQYYREEENGRGNFPPRFSGLQFPNYSSELNVNALELDDSALYLCASRNGGAGSETQYFGPGTRLLVL.

The CDR3 coding sequence is TGCGCCAGCAGCCAAGATCGAGGGGGGGGTTCCTACAATGAGCAGTTCTTC. Translating it yields CASSQDRGGGSYNEQFF. The chain carries TRBV4-3 and TRBJ2-1, with D possibly being TRBD2 (7 bases). The CDR3 is 17 residues long. V was pared by 0 bases and J by 1 base, with 13 bases between. Germline V gene sequence: CDR1 LGHNA, CDR2 YSLEER.

The gene calls are TRBV5-6 and TRBJ2-1; the D gene is possibly TRBD1 (5 bases). The CDR3 covers 12 residues. V was trimmed by 0 bases and J by 7 bases, leaving 5 bases between them. CDR1 is SGHDT and CDR2 is YYEEEE in the germline V gene. CDR3 sequence reads: CASSLAGNEQFF. DNA for the CDR3: TGTGCCAGCAGCTTGGCAGGGAATGAGCAGTTCTTC.

The genes are TRBV11-2 and TRBJ2-7, with 12 bases fitting TRBD1. The CDR3 is 14 residues long. Trimming at V came to 4 bases and at J to 9 bases, leaving 7 bases not matched to a gene. Germline values: CDR1 SGHAT, CDR2 FQNNGV. CDR3 coding DNA: TGTGCCAGCAGCTCCGGGACAGGGGGCGTCGGGCAGTACTTC. Its translation is CASSSGTGGVGQYF.

The chain is built from TRBV6-1 and TRBJ1-5; perhaps TRBD1 as D (6 bases). Germline lookup yields CDR1 MNHNS and CDR2 SASEGT. V was clipped by 6 bases and J by 3 bases, with 15 bases between them. CDR3 length equals 15 residues. The DNA of the CDR3 is TGTGCCAGCAGCCTGGGACATGTCGACAATCAGCCCCAGCATTTT. Protein sequence: CASSLGHVDNQPQHF.